This record looks at one T cell receptor (beta chain) sequence and its context. The method was immunoSEQ multiplex PCR; TCRdb's version includes in-frame clones alone and lacks a portion of them. The profile shows about 74,000 clones, about nine tenths of them singletons. This record belongs to a study of blood T cell repertoires in COVID-19. The CDR3 runs 15 residues. Looked up from germline, CDR1 is SQVTM and CDR2 is ANQGSEA. V dropped 6 bases and J dropped 4; count of bases not matched to a gene: 5. V and J are TRBV29-1 and TRBJ2-3; TRBD2 agrees at 15 bases. The sequence was obtained from a woman in her forties or fifties in a cohort sampled during active COVID-19. Sequencing was done on a sample of peripheral blood. The CDR3 loop is CSVRGLAGGADTQYF. CDR3 bases: TGCAGCGTCAGGGGACTAGCGGGGGGCGCAGATACGCAGTATTTT.